The 28 T cell receptor beta chains below were found in one sample sequenced in a study of shared clonotypes between healthy human individuals. Profiled with immunoSEQ multiplex PCR; TCRdb holds only in-frame clones, not every one. The sample contains about 560,000 clones, around 78% of which appear only once. The source material was PBMCs. These receptors all stem from a woman aged 40-49 years in good health. Some clones in this sample may be carry-over from other donors' samples.

This clone was observed a few times. The rearrangement links TRBV20-1 to TRBJ2-7, with a possible D match to TRBD2 (6 bases). The CDR3 has 11 residues. Germline CDR1 reads DFQATT; CDR2 reads SNEGSKA (reference sequence). The CDR3 DNA is TGCAGCAGACTAGTCTTAGGCGAGCAGTACTTC. Translation gives CSRLVLGEQYF.

The chain combines TRBV4-1 with TRBJ1-2; tentatively, D is TRBD1 (5 bases). V gave up 1 base and J gave up 3 bases, with 12 bases separating them. The CDR3 spans 15 residues. The germline gives CDR1 MGHRA, CDR2 YSYEKL. The CDR3 DNA sequence: TGCGCCAGCAGCCAAGTGGCCCGAGGGGACTATGGCTACACCTTC. Protein product: CASSQVARGDYGYTF.

J is TRBJ2-6 and V is TRBV7-3, with TRBD1 matching over 11 bases. There are 16 residues in the CDR3. Germline CDR1 reads SGHTA; CDR2 reads FQGTGA. The V gene end was trimmed by 8 bases and the J gene end by 3 bases; junction bases not matched to a gene: 6. The CDR3 coding sequence is TGTGCCAGCTCCGGACAGGGGGCGGTTGGGGCCAACGTCCTGACTTTC. Protein sequence: CASSGQGAVGANVLTF.

The chain joins TRBV4-3 to TRBJ2-7, with D maybe TRBD2 (5 bases). V was trimmed by 4 bases and J by 2 bases, leaving 12 bases between them. CDR3 length: 14 amino acids. The V gene's germline CDR1 is LGHNA and CDR2 YSLEER. The DNA for the CDR3 is TGCGCCAGCAGCCGGCTCGAGGGCGCCTACGAGCAGTACTTC. It yields the protein CASSRLEGAYEQYF.

The chain recombines TRBV19 with TRBJ2-7, with D unresolved. The V end was cut by 7 bases, the J end by 3 bases, with 13 bases between. The CDR3 runs 13 residues. CDR1 LNHDA and CDR2 SQIVND come from the germline V gene (reference sequence). The DNA for the CDR3 is TGTGCCAGTACCCGAACGGCTGGCTACGAGCAGTACTTC. It yields the protein CASTRTAGYEQYF.

The chain recombines TRBV29-1 with TRBJ2-5; no clear D. Germline V gene sequence: CDR1 SQVTM, CDR2 ANQGSEA. CDR3 length: 11 residues. V was trimmed by 5 bases and J by 2 bases, leaving 6 bases between them. CDR3 in DNA: TGCAGCGTTCATCAGCAAGAGACCCAGTACTTC. Its translation is CSVHQQETQYF.

V usage is TRBV11-2 and J usage is TRBJ1-1; no clear D gene. The length of the CDR3 is 14 residues. Germline V CDR1 and CDR2: SGHAT, FQNNGV. Trimming took 3 bases from V and 0 from J, leaving 8 bases between them. This CDR3 is CASSLPPMNTEAFF. As DNA, the CDR3 is TGTGCCAGCAGCTTGCCCCCGATGAACACTGAAGCTTTCTTT.

The chain links TRBV30 to TRBJ1-5; D is perhaps TRBD1 (5 bases). The CDR3 contains 14 residues. Trimming shortened V by 1 base and J by 2 bases, and 9 bases separated the two germline ends. Germline V CDR1 and CDR2: GTSNPN, SVGIG (reference sequence). The CDR3 nucleotides read TGTGCCTGGAGTGGGTGGGACGGCAATCAGCCCCAGCATTTT. Its protein product is CAWSGWDGNQPQHF.

This rearrangement joins TRBV10-3 to TRBJ2-7; D ambiguous. The CDR3 consists of 13 residues. V was clipped by 4 bases and J by 2 bases, with 9 bases between them. Germline V gene lookup returns CDR1 ENHRY and CDR2 SYGVKD. The CDR3 spells CAISGPPAYEQYF. The CDR3 DNA is TGTGCCATCAGTGGACCGCCGGCCTACGAGCAGTACTTC.

This CDR3 is CASMGSANTGELFF. CDR3 nucleotides: TGTGCCAGCATGGGCAGCGCGAACACCGGGGAGCTGTTTTTT. The V call is TRBV6-6, the J call TRBJ2-2, with D hard to call. The CDR3 has 14 residues. Germline-derived CDR1 and CDR2 are MNHNY and SVGAGI (reference sequence). With 7 bases removed from V and 0 bases from J, the gap between germline ends came to 9 bases.

CDR3 in amino acids: CASRLDRDRYEQYF. In nucleotides, the CDR3 is TGTGCCAGCAGATTGGACAGGGATCGCTACGAGCAGTACTTC. The J gene is TRBJ2-7, the V gene TRBV28; TRBD1 agrees at 8 bases. This CDR3 is built from 14 residues. Germline V gene data show CDR1 as MDHEN and CDR2 as SYDVKM. The V gene end was trimmed by 6 bases and the J gene end by 3 bases; junction bases not matched to a gene: 7.

The rearrangement uses TRBV4-1 and TRBJ1-1; D unresolved. The germline gives CDR1 MGHRA, CDR2 YSYEKL. The CDR3 totals 16 residues. V was clipped by 1 base and J by 7 bases, with 19 bases between them. DNA of the CDR3: TGCGCCAGCAGCCAAGTCGACCTCGTAACATGGGGTGAAGCTTTCTTT. Translated, it gives CASSQVDLVTWGEAFF.

The chain combines TRBV30 with TRBJ1-5; D remains ambiguous. Trimming took 2 bases from V and 0 from J, leaving 11 bases between them. The CDR3 totals 15 residues. The germline gives CDR1 GTSNPN, CDR2 SVGIG (reference sequence). The CDR3 sequence: CAWSLNVHSNQPQHF. Here the CDR3 DNA reads TGTGCCTGGAGTCTAAACGTCCATAGCAATCAGCCCCAGCATTTT.

This clone was detected once. The chain is built from TRBV7-2 and TRBJ2-2; the D gene is possibly TRBD2 (6 bases). Trimming took 3 bases from V and 3 from J, leaving 8 bases between them. The CDR3 covers 14 residues. CDR1 and CDR2 from the germline V gene are SGHTA and FQGNSA. The CDR3 sequence is CASSFTGDTGELFF. The CDR3 bases are TGTGCCAGCAGCTTTACGGGGGACACCGGGGAGCTGTTTTTT.

This chain uses TRBV5-6 with TRBJ2-7; tentative D call: TRBD2 (6 bases). The CDR3 has 14 amino acids. The germline V gene has CDR1 SGHDT and CDR2 YYEEEE. V was shortened by 0 bases and J by 6 bases, with 13 bases between the two germline ends. The DNA of the CDR3 is TGTGCCAGCAGCTTGGAAGCCGGGAGTGGCGAGCAGTACTTC. It specifies CASSLEAGSGEQYF.

This clone has more than one count but fewer than ten. The chain employs TRBV29-1 and TRBJ2-7; D is possibly TRBD1 (5 bases). The germline CDR1 and CDR2 sequences are SQVTM and ANQGSEA. The V end lost 4 bases, the J end lost 0 bases, and 16 bases lay between the germline ends. The length of the CDR3 is 15 residues. CDR3: CSVGGFGASSYEQYF. CDR3 DNA sequence: TGCAGCGTTGGGGGTTTTGGGGCGAGCTCCTACGAGCAGTACTTC.

The V and J genes are TRBV7-9 and TRBJ1-4, with TRBD1 matching 8 bases. The trim removed 4 bases at V and 7 bases at J, leaving 8 bases unmatched. Germline V gene data show CDR1 as SEHNR and CDR2 as FQNEAQ (reference sequence). The CDR3 is 15 residues long. CDR3 coding DNA: TGTGCCAGCAGCTCCTACAGGGGGGAAGGTGAAAAACTGTTTTTT. This translates into CASSSYRGEGEKLFF.

V and J are TRBV27 and TRBJ2-4, with TRBD2 matching 8 bases. CDR3 length equals 13 residues. V was clipped by 7 bases and J by 8 bases; unmatched bases: 7. Looked up from germline, CDR1 is MNHEY and CDR2 is SMNVEV (reference sequence). CDR3: CASTAGGRDIQYF. In nucleotides, the CDR3 is TGTGCCAGCACCGCGGGGGGTCGAGACATTCAGTACTTC.

The chain uses TRBV5-1 and TRBJ2-7; 8 nucleotides match TRBD1. This CDR3 spans 15 amino acids. CDR1 is SGHRS and CDR2 is YFSETQ in the germline V gene. V lost 0 bases to trimming and J lost 4 bases; unmatched junction nucleotides: 6. The CDR3, as DNA: TGCGCCAGCAGCTTGGTGGGACAGGAGCCTTACGAGCAGTACTTC. Encoded protein: CASSLVGQEPYEQYF.

This clone was counted a single time. The rearrangement uses TRBV9 and TRBJ2-3; unclear D gene. The V end was cut by 3 bases, the J end by 2 bases, with 10 bases between. There are 14 residues in the CDR3. In germline, CDR1 is SGDLS, CDR2 YYNGEE. CDR3 nucleotide sequence: TGTGCCAGCAGCGCCGGTGGGGTCACAGATACGCAGTATTTT. It translates to CASSAGGVTDTQYF.

This clone was observed a single time. This CDR3 is also generated by other DNA sequences in the sample. The genes are TRBV9 and TRBJ2-7; no clear D. The CDR3 sequence is 14 residues long. The V end was cut by 0 bases, the J end by 0 bases, with 7 bases between. Germline lookup yields CDR1 SGDLS and CDR2 YYNGEE. CDR3: CASSVDGSSYEQYF. CDR3 coding DNA: TGTGCCAGCAGCGTAGATGGCAGCTCCTACGAGCAGTACTTC.

At least ten counts were recorded for this clone. The chain links TRBV25-1 to TRBJ1-3; D may be TRBD1 (6 bases). V was cut by 1 base and J by 0 bases, with 7 bases left in between. CDR3 length: 15 amino acids. Germline CDR1 MGHDK, CDR2 SYGVNS. In nucleotides, the CDR3 is TGTGCCAGCAGTGAATTAGGGGGCTCTGGAAACACCATATATTTT. Protein: CASSELGGSGNTIYF.

V gene TRBV9 combines with J gene TRBJ1-4; possible D gene TRBD1, 6 bases. The V end was cut by 7 bases, the J end by 8 bases, with 15 bases between. In germline, CDR1 is SGDLS, CDR2 YYNGEE. The CDR3 totals 13 residues. The CDR3 DNA reads as TGTGCCAGCTCCGACAGGATGGGGGAAAAACTGTTTTTT. Protein sequence: CASSDRMGEKLFF. The complete variable domain, with remaining parts taken from reference TRBV9 and TRBJ1-4, reads DSGVTQTPKHLITATGQRVTLRCSPRSGDLSVYWYQQSLDQGLQFLIQYYNGEERAKGNILERFSAQQFPDLHSELNLSSLELGDSALYFCASSDRMGEKLFFGSGTQLSVL.

This clone was observed once. The chain has TRBV4-1 and TRBJ1-4, with D maybe TRBD1 (6 bases). CDR1 and CDR2 from the germline V gene are MGHRA and YSYEKL. The germline V and J ends were trimmed by 1 base and 6 bases, with 18 bases remaining between them. The CDR3 contains 17 residues. The CDR3 here is CASSQGVPRGWDEKLFF. The CDR3 nucleotides read TGCGCCAGCAGCCAAGGAGTCCCCAGGGGATGGGATGAAAAACTGTTTTTT.

The genes are TRBV7-9 and TRBJ2-1; TRBD1 matches at 7 bases. In germline, CDR1 is SEHNR, CDR2 FQNEAQ (reference sequence). This CDR3 has 13 amino acids. With V trimmed by 4 bases and J by 4 bases, 1 base remained unmatched. Here the CDR3 DNA reads TGTGCCAGCAGCTGGGACAGTTACAATGAGCAGTTCTTC. It codes for CASSWDSYNEQFF.

The chain has TRBV2 and TRBJ2-5, with TRBD1 matching 9 bases. The closer fit of TRBJ2-7 to the DNA end suggests the J call may be wrong. Germline values: CDR1 SNHLY, CDR2 FYNNEI. This CDR3 region has 16 residues. CDR3 bases: TGTGCGACCAGCAGAGGAGTGGGACAGGGAGGGAACGAGCAGTACTTC. Translated: CATSRGVGQGGNEQYF.

The rearrangement uses TRBV6-6 and TRBJ2-3; the match to TRBD2 covers 7 bases. Germline assignment: CDR1 MNHNY and CDR2 SVGAGI (reference sequence). CDR3 length: 13 amino acids. The ends lost 6 bases at V and 5 bases at J; junction bases unmatched: 5. The CDR3 is CASSKASGDTQYF. The CDR3 coding sequence is TGTGCCAGCAGCAAAGCTAGCGGAGATACGCAGTATTTT.

The rearrangement links TRBV5-8 to TRBJ1-5, with D perhaps matching TRBD1 (6 bases). This CDR3 is built from 15 residues. CDR1 SGHTS and CDR2 YDEGEE come from the germline V gene. V lost 4 bases and J lost 5, with 16 bases in between. The CDR3 region is CASSQDEGGHQPQHF. DNA of the CDR3: TGTGCCAGCAGCCAAGATGAGGGGGGCCATCAGCCCCAGCATTTT.